This T cell receptor (beta chain) was recorded in a study of T cell changes during pregnancy in multiple sclerosis. The CDR3 spans 15 residues. Germline-derived CDR1 and CDR2 are MNHNY and SVGAGI (reference sequence). V shed 2 bases and J shed 0 bases, with 10 bases lying between them. TCRdb keeps only in-frame clones here, not all; method: immunoSEQ multiplex PCR. The sample holds more than 80,000 clones; about 90% are singletons and the top ten take approximately 1.5%. The TCR was taken from a female donor with multiple sclerosis, enrolled in a pregnancy study. The source material was peripheral blood, sampled before pregnancy. The V and J genes are TRBV6-6 and TRBJ1-1, with D tentatively TRBD1 (5 bases). The CDR3 DNA is TGTGCCAGCAGTTACCGGGGGACCCTGAACACTGAAGCTTTCTTT. This translates into CASSYRGTLNTEAFF.